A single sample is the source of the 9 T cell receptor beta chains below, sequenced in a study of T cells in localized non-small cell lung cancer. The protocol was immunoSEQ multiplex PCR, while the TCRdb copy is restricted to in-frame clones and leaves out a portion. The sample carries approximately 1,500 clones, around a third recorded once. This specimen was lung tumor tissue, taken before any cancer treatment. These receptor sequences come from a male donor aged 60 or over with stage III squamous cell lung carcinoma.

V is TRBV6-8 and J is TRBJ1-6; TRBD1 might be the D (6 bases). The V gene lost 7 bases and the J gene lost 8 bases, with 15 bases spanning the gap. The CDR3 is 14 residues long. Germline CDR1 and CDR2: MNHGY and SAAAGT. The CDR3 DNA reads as TGTGCCAGCATCCACAGGGCCGGGGATTCACCCCTCCACTTT. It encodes CASIHRAGDSPLHF.

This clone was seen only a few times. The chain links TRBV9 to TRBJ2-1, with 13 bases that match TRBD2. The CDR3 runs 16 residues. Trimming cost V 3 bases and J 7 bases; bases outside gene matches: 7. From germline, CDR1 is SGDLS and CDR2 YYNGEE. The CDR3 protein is CASSGPLAGGPNEQFF. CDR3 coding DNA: TGTGCCAGCAGCGGGCCACTAGCGGGGGGGCCGAATGAGCAGTTCTTC.

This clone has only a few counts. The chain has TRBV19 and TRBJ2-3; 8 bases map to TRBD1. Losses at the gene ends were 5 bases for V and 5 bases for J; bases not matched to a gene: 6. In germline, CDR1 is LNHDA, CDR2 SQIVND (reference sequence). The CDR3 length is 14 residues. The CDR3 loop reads CASSLRTGIDTQYF. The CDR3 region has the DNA TGTGCCAGTAGTTTGCGGACAGGGATAGATACGCAGTATTTT.

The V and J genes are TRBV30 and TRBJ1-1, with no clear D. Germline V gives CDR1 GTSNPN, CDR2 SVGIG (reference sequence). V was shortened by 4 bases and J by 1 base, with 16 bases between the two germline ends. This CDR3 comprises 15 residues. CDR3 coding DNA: TGTGCCTGGAATGAGGGTTGGGCAGAGAACACTGAAGCTTTCTTT. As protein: CAWNEGWAENTEAFF.

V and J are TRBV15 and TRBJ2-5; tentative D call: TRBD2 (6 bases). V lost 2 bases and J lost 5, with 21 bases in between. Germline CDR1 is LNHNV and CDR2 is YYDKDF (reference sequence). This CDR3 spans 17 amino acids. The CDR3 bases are TGTGCCACCAGCAGACCCGGATCGGACAAAAGCGGGGAGACCCAGTACTTC. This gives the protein CATSRPGSDKSGETQYF.

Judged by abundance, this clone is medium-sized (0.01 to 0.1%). The CDR3 nucleotides read TGTGCCAGCAGTCAACGGACAGGGCTCAACGAGCAGTACTTC. Encoded protein: CASSQRTGLNEQYF. The genes are TRBV6-8 and TRBJ2-7; TRBD1 matches 8 bases. Per germline, CDR1 MNHGY and CDR2 SAAAGT. This CDR3 has 14 residues. The V gene end was trimmed by 5 bases and the J gene end by 5 bases; junction bases not matched to a gene: 8.

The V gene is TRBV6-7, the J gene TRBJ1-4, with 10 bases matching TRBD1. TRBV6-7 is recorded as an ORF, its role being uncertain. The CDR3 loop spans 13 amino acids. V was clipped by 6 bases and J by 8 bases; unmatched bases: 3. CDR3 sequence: CASSDRGQEKLFF. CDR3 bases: TGTGCCAGCAGCGACAGGGGGCAAGAAAAACTGTTTTTT.

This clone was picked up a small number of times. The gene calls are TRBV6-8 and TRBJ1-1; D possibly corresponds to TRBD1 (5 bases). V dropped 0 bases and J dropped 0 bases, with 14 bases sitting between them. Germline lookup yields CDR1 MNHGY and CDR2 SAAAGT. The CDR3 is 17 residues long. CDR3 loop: CASSYSTRAIVNTEAFF. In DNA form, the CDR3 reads TGTGCCAGCAGTTACTCGACCAGGGCCATAGTGAACACTGAAGCTTTCTTT.

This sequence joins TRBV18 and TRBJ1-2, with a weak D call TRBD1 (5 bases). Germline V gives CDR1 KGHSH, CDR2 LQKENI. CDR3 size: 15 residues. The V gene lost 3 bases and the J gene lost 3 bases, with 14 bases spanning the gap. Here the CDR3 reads CASSPTALLYYGYTF. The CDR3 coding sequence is TGTGCCAGCTCACCGACAGCTCTCCTTTACTATGGCTACACCTTC.